These T cell receptor beta chains were read from a single sample in a study of response to subunit inactivated influenza vaccine. One entry per CDR3 protein, called by TCRdb with MiXCR from the RT-PCR reads. The sample has about 180,000 distinct CDR3 sequences, 9.2% seen once. This material consisted of non-naive T cells sorted from PBMCs, taken on the day of vaccination. Source of these receptors: a man in his fifties or sixties who received an inactivated influenza vaccine. Each CDR3 is given with its conserved first and last residue. Each record gives: CDR3 DNA, CDR3 protein, clone size, D gene, J gene, V gene. The D gene is left open where the match is weak. Size values are once, few and many counts, or a class for expanded clones, and some rows have none.

TGCAGCGTTGAGCAGGGGGCCTACGAGCAGTACTTC | CSVEQGAYEQYF | - | TRBD1 | TRBJ2-7 | TRBV29-1
TGTGCCAGCAGCTCTCCATCAGACTCGGGAGGCGAGGAGTACTTC | CASSSPSDSGGEEYF | - | TRBD2 | TRBJ2-7 | TRBV7-6
TGTGCCAGCAGTTCGGACGGTAACACCGGGGAGCTGTTTTTT | CASSSDGNTGELFF | many | - | TRBJ2-2 | TRBV6-5
TGCGCCAGCAGCTTGGAACTGGCGGTTGAGCAGTTCTTC | CASSLELAVEQFF | many | - | TRBJ2-1 | TRBV5-1
TGTGCCAGCAGTGAATTAGGGAAGAACAATGAGCAGTTCTTC | CASSELGKNNEQFF | many | - | TRBJ2-1 | TRBV6-1
TGTGCCACCAGCAGAGATGTGGGGGAAGCTTTCTTT | CATSRDVGEAFF | few | - | TRBJ1-1 | TRBV15
TGTGCCAGCTCACCGTTTATGGGTAATGAAAAACTGTTTTTT | CASSPFMGNEKLFF | few | - | TRBJ1-4 | TRBV18
TGTGCCAGCAGAAAAGGACCCTATGGCTACACCTTC | CASRKGPYGYTF | - | - | TRBJ1-2 | TRBV6-5
TGTGCCAGCACCAACGAGTGGGGGTTAGGGGCCAACGTCCTGACTTTC | CASTNEWGLGANVLTF | - | - | TRBJ2-6 | TRBV28
TGTGCCAGCAGCCGAAATGATCTGACAGGGGGCATCGAGCAGTACTTC | CASSRNDLTGGIEQYF | few | TRBD1 | TRBJ2-7 | TRBV11-1
TGCAGTGCTAGTAAGGGATCGTACGAGCAGTACTTC | CSASKGSYEQYF | many | - | TRBJ2-7 | TRBV20-1
TGCGCCAGCAGCTGGACTAGGGAAGAGACCCAGTACTTC | CASSWTREETQYF | many | TRBD2 | TRBJ2-5 | TRBV5-1
TGCAGTGCTAAAGTTTTTAGTTCGACAGGGGCCGAACGGAACAATGAGCAGTTCTTC | CSAKVFSSTGAERNNEQFF | many | TRBD1 | TRBJ2-1 | TRBV20-1
TGTGCCAGCAGTTCGAACCGGGCGATGAACACTGAAGCTTTCTTT | CASSSNRAMNTEAFF | many | - | TRBJ1-1 | TRBV12-3/TRBV12-4
TGTGCCCAAAACGCAAGACGACAGGGAGGATATGAGCAGTTCTTC | CAQNARRQGGYEQFF | once | - | TRBJ2-1 | TRBV30
TGTGCCAGCAGTTTTAGGTTGGGGGGCCCGAGGGAGCAGTACTTC | CASSFRLGGPREQYF | medium-sized | - | TRBJ2-7 | TRBV28
TGTGCCAGCAGCTTAGCGACAGGGCAAGCTTTCTTT | CASSLATGQAFF | few | TRBD1 | TRBJ1-1 | TRBV7-9
TGCGCCAGCAGCTTGCTGGTTTACGGGACCCAGTACTTC | CASSLLVYGTQYF | many | - | TRBJ2-5 | TRBV5-1
TGCAGCGTTCTGACTAGCGATGGCTATGAGCAGTTCTTC | CSVLTSDGYEQFF | few | TRBD2 | TRBJ2-1 | TRBV29-1
TGTGCCAGCAGCTTAGCTCGGGGCGCCGGTGGGACCCAGTACTTC | CASSLARGAGGTQYF | - | - | TRBJ2-5 | TRBV7-2
TGTGCCAGCAGCTTAGTAGGGGAGACCCAGTACTTC | CASSLVGETQYF | many | - | TRBJ2-5 | TRBV7-9
TGTGCCAGCTGGGAATACGAGCAGTACTTC | CASWEYEQYF | many | - | TRBJ2-7 | TRBV27
TGTGCCAGCAGTTTGGGGGGACTTACTGGAAACACCATATATTTT | CASSLGGLTGNTIYF | many | - | TRBJ1-3 | TRBV12-3/TRBV12-4
TGTGCCAGCAGCGCTCAGCGGGGGAGGTTTCAAGAGACCCAGTACTTC | CASSAQRGRFQETQYF | many | TRBD2 | TRBJ2-5 | TRBV7-2
TGTGCCAGCAGCTTCGGCATGGCGAACACTGAAGCTTTCTTT | CASSFGMANTEAFF | many | - | TRBJ1-1 | TRBV5-5
TGTGCCAGCAGCTTTCCTAAAAACATTCAGTACTTC | CASSFPKNIQYF | few | - | TRBJ2-4 | TRBV7-2
TGCGCCAGCAGCTTGGGGGGGGAAGGCTCGGCGCAGTATTTT | CASSLGGEGSAQYF | - | - | TRBJ2-3 | TRBV5-1
TGTGCCAGCAGCTTAGATCCAGGGGGACGGGTGTATTTT | CASSLDPGGRVYF | - | TRBD1 | TRBJ2-3 | TRBV7-2
TGTGCCAGCAGTTATGGGACAGGGGAAACTGAAGCTTTCTTT | CASSYGTGETEAFF | - | TRBD1 | TRBJ1-1 | TRBV27
TGCAGTGCTAGAGCGGCGGACTCTGAAGCTTTCTTT | CSARAADSEAFF | - | - | TRBJ1-1 | TRBV20-1
TGTGCCAGCAGCCAAGAGCTGGGCCGAGACAATGAGCAGTTCTTC | CASSQELGRDNEQFF | - | - | TRBJ2-1 | TRBV3-1
TGTGCCAGCCAGCAGGGCATGAACACTGAAGCTTTCTTT | CASQQGMNTEAFF | - | - | TRBJ1-1 | TRBV19
TGTGCCAGTAGTATTTCTTCCGTGGGCAGTTACGAGCAGTACTTC | CASSISSVGSYEQYF | few | - | TRBJ2-7 | TRBV19
TGTGACAGCAGCAGACAGGGGGCTCGGGGATTGAACACTGAAGCTTTCTTT | CDSSRQGARGLNTEAFF | once | TRBD1 | TRBJ1-1 | TRBV7-2
TGCAGTACGTCTAGCGGGCTGTTGGAAGATACGCAGTATTTT | CSTSSGLLEDTQYF | few | TRBD2 | TRBJ2-3 | TRBV20-1
TGTGCCAGCAGTTACTCTGGTTGGGCATCCACCGGGGAGCTGTTTTTT | CASSYSGWASTGELFF | - | - | TRBJ2-2 | TRBV6-5
TGCGCCAGCAGCCGGACAGTCGGGAATGAAAAACTGTTTTTT | CASSRTVGNEKLFF | few | - | TRBJ1-4 | TRBV5-1
TGCAGTGCTAGAGGTGACAGACCCTATGGCTACACCTTC | CSARGDRPYGYTF | - | - | TRBJ1-2 | TRBV20-1
TGTGCCAGCAGCTTCGGGGGCCACCAAGAGACCCAGTACTTC | CASSFGGHQETQYF | few | - | TRBJ2-5 | TRBV7-2
TGCAGCGTCCGACGGGCTAACTATGGCTACACCTTC | CSVRRANYGYTF | few | - | TRBJ1-2 | TRBV29-1
TGTGCCAGCAGTTCAGACAGGGCTGCTGGGGCCAACGTCCTGACTTTC | CASSSDRAAGANVLTF | few | TRBD1 | TRBJ2-6 | TRBV12-3/TRBV12-4
TGTGCCAGCAGCCGCCACAGACTTCGGAATTCACCCCTCCACTTT | CASSRHRLRNSPLHF | many | - | TRBJ1-6 | TRBV7-9
TGTGCCAGCAGTTCTCTCCCGGGACTCTACAATGAGCAGTTCTTC | CASSSLPGLYNEQFF | few | - | TRBJ2-1 | TRBV27
TGTGCCATCAGCCCGGGACAGGGCGTAGATACGCAGTATTTT | CAISPGQGVDTQYF | many | TRBD1 | TRBJ2-3 | TRBV10-3
TGCGCCAGCAGCTCCCACTCACGGGATACGCAGTATTTT | CASSSHSRDTQYF | - | - | TRBJ2-3 | TRBV5-1
TGCAGTGCTAGATCCGGGACTAGCGGGAGATCCCTTTACAATGAGCAGTTCTTC | CSARSGTSGRSLYNEQFF | many | TRBD2 | TRBJ2-1 | TRBV20-1
TGCGCCAGCAGCGAACAGGGATCCTACGAGCAGTACTTC | CASSEQGSYEQYF | - | - | TRBJ2-7 | TRBV10-2
TGTGCCAGCGGAAGCTCCAGGTGGGTCTACAATGAGCAGTTCTTC | CASGSSRWVYNEQFF | - | - | TRBJ2-1 | TRBV7-8
TGTGCCAGCAGTGCGAGGCTAGCGGATAACACCGGGGAGCTGTTTTTT | CASSARLADNTGELFF | many | TRBD2 | TRBJ2-2 | TRBV2
TGTGCCAGCAGTCGGGTGACAGGGCGTCAGCCCCAGCATTTT | CASSRVTGRQPQHF | - | TRBD1 | TRBJ1-5 | TRBV2
TGTGCCACCAGTGACATGACAGGAGAGCAGTTCTTC | CATSDMTGEQFF | many | - | TRBJ2-1 | TRBV24-1
TGCGCCAGCAGCCAAGATCTTGGAGCTAACTATGGCTACACCTTC | CASSQDLGANYGYTF | many | - | TRBJ1-2 | TRBV4-3
TGTGCCAGCAGTCCCCCCCGGGGCTCCTACGAGCAGTACTTC | CASSPPRGSYEQYF | few | - | TRBJ2-7 | TRBV11-3
TGCGCCAGCAGCTTGGATGGCAGAGCCAACACTGAAGCTTTCTTT | CASSLDGRANTEAFF | many | - | TRBJ1-1 | TRBV5-1
TGTGCCAGCAGCCGAGACAGGGCCTCCTTTGGCTACACCTTC | CASSRDRASFGYTF | - | TRBD1 | TRBJ1-2 | TRBV7-9
TGTGCCAGCAACCCCCAGCTAGCGGGAGCAGGCGGGGAGCTGTTTTTT | CASNPQLAGAGGELFF | many | TRBD2 | TRBJ2-2 | TRBV6-5
TGTGCCAGCAGCCGTGAAGCAGGGGGCTCCTACGAGCAGTACTTC | CASSREAGGSYEQYF | few | TRBD1 | TRBJ2-7 | TRBV7-9